One sample yielded the 2 T cell receptor beta chains listed below, sequenced in a study of blood T cell repertoires in COVID-19. TCRdb's copy holds only in-frame clones and misses some; the assay was immunoSEQ multiplex PCR. The repertoire holds under 150,000 clones, with around 84% as singletons. The sample consisted of peripheral blood. These receptors were taken from a man aged 40-50 years with acute or convalescent COVID-19.

The chain is built from TRBV7-9 and TRBJ1-1; 7 bases are a match to TRBD1. Germline values: CDR1 SEHNR, CDR2 FQNEAQ (reference sequence). The CDR3 runs 16 residues. The junction had 13 bases not matched to a gene; V was cut back by 4 bases and J by 5 bases. For the CDR3, the DNA is TGTGCCAGCAGCTCCCTCCTAGGGGGCTTGGGAACTGAAGCTTTCTTT. It specifies CASSSLLGGLGTEAFF.

Only one count was recorded for this clone. This sequence joins TRBV6-5 and TRBJ2-7; maybe TRBD2 (6 bases). The V gene's germline CDR1 is MNHEY and CDR2 SVGAGI. The germline V and J ends were trimmed by 6 bases and 3 bases, with 12 bases remaining between them. CDR3 length: 13 residues. CDR3: CASSGDFDYEQYF. CDR3 DNA: TGTGCCAGCAGCGGGGACTTCGACTACGAGCAGTACTTC.